These 27 T cell receptor beta chains came from one sample sequenced in a study of T-cell memory formation after mild COVID-19. TCRdb re-derived calls from the 5' RACE reads in MiXCR, one entry per CDR3 protein. The sample contains 300,000 or so distinct CDR3 sequences, approximately 16% of which appear only once. Sequenced sample: PBMCs or a T cell subset sorted from them (not recorded which). The receptors were sampled from a man between 18 and 35 years old who had mild COVID-19 (a few samples of this study predate the infection). Cell type and time point are not known.

The V call is TRBV9, the J call TRBJ2-7; 8 bases agree with TRBD2. Looked up from germline, CDR1 is SGDLS and CDR2 is YYNGEE. The length of the CDR3 is 14 residues. V shed 7 bases and J 2 bases; nucleotides not matched to a gene: 8. The CDR3 bases are TGTGCCAGCCTGCGGGAGGATCAGGCCTACGAGCAGTACGTC. Translation gives CASLREDQAYEQYV.

The chain is built from TRBV4-1 and TRBJ1-2; TRBD1 might be the D (5 bases). This CDR3 is 13 amino acids long. Germline CDR1 and CDR2: MGHRA and YSYEKL. V was shortened by 5 bases and J by 4 bases, with 11 bases between the two germline ends. The CDR3 DNA sequence: TGCGCCAGCAGCGAGATGGGGGGCTATGGCTACACCTTC. Encoded protein: CASSEMGGYGYTF.

This clonotype was counted ten times or more. CDR3 amino acids: CASSLGSLHTF. CDR3 sequence (DNA): TGCGCCAGCAGCTTGGGCAGCCTACACACCTTC. The chain has TRBV5-1 and TRBJ1-2, with no clear D. Trimming pared 0 bases from V and 12 bases from J, leaving 9 bases between. Germline lookup yields CDR1 SGHRS and CDR2 YFSETQ. The CDR3 length is 11 residues. Variable domain in full (rest from reference TRBV5-1 and TRBJ1-2): KAGVTQTPRYLIKTRGQQVTLSCSPISGHRSVSWYQQTPGQGLQFLFEYFSETQRNKGNFPGRFSGRQFSNSRSEMNVSTLELGDSALYLCASSLGSLHTFGSGTRLTVV.

The chain has TRBV11-2 and TRBJ2-7; no definite D call. The germline CDR1 and CDR2 sequences are SGHAT and FQNNGV. V was clipped by 0 bases and J by 2 bases, with 8 bases between them. The CDR3 contains 14 residues. CDR3 region: CASSLEPSPYEQYV. The CDR3 DNA reads as TGTGCCAGCAGCTTAGAACCCAGTCCCTACGAGCAGTACGTC.

V gene TRBV7-9 combines with J gene TRBJ2-6; D remains unclear. Germline V CDR1 and CDR2: SEHNR, FQNEAQ (reference sequence). The V end lost 5 bases, the J end lost 4 bases, and 15 bases lay between the germline ends. The CDR3 length is 16 residues. The CDR3 here is CASSPDWGIGANVLTF. The CDR3 region has the DNA TGTGCCAGCAGCCCCGACTGGGGAATCGGGGCCAACGTCCTGACTTTC.

This clonotype was counted a few times. The chain is built from TRBV7-8 and TRBJ2-7; D is possibly TRBD2 (6 bases). The CDR3 sequence is 14 residues long. Deletions cut 1 base from V and 6 bases from J, with 13 bases between. From germline, CDR1 is SGHVS and CDR2 FQNEAQ. The CDR3 is CASSLVVRGLEQYV. DNA for the CDR3: TGTGCCAGCAGCTTAGTCGTACGGGGACTCGAGCAGTACGTC.

V usage is TRBV29-1 and J usage is TRBJ2-5; TRBD1 might be the D (5 bases). V was pared by 7 bases and J by 1 base, with 10 bases between. The CDR3 consists of 12 residues. Per the germline V gene, CDR1 is SQVTM and CDR2 is ANQGSEA. The CDR3 loop is CSATDSQETQYF. In DNA form, the CDR3 reads TGCAGCGCCACTGACAGCCAAGAGACCCAGTACTTC.

This clonotype was seen more than once but under ten times. This sequence joins TRBV6-2 or TRBV6-3 and TRBJ2-7; the D gene is possibly TRBD1 (6 bases). Between the trimmed V and J ends, which lost 2 bases and 2 bases, there was a span of 16 bases. The CDR3 is made up of 16 amino acids. Per germline, CDR1 MNHEY and CDR2 SVGEGT. CDR3 loop: CASSYPGRGDPYEQYV. DNA for the CDR3: TGTGCCAGCAGTTACCCGGGCAGGGGAGATCCCTACGAGCAGTACGTC.

The chain carries TRBV3-1 and TRBJ1-6; D gene ambiguous. V was clipped by 3 bases and J by 14 bases, with 8 bases between them. Germline lookup yields CDR1 LGHDT and CDR2 YNNKEL (reference sequence). The CDR3 runs to 11 residues. The CDR3 spells CASSQAGTLHF. The CDR3 DNA follows: TGTGCCAGCAGCCAGGCTGGGACCCTCCACTTT.

The table lists this clonotype with a few counts. The genes are TRBV6-2 or TRBV6-3 and TRBJ2-6; D gene unclear. Germline V gene lookup returns CDR1 MNHEY and CDR2 SVGEGT. V was shortened by 4 bases and J by 0 bases, with 7 bases between the two germline ends. The CDR3 extends over 15 amino acids. This CDR3 is CASSSGYSGANVLTF. DNA of the CDR3: TGTGCCAGCAGTTCTGGCTACTCTGGGGCCAACGTCCTGACTTTC.

This clonotype appeared a few times. The genes are TRBV12-3 or TRBV12-4 and TRBJ1-6, with TRBD1 as a possible D gene (6 bases). The CDR3 spans 14 residues. Trimming shortened V by 5 bases and J by 9 bases, and 14 bases separated the two germline ends. The CDR3 is CASSKTGRGSPLHF. For the CDR3, the DNA is TGTGCCAGCAGTAAGACAGGTCGGGGTTCACCCCTCCACTTT.

In its sample, this clonotype was seen many times. The V and J genes are TRBV5-1 and TRBJ1-2; the D is unclear. The ends were cut back, 4 bases at V and 0 bases at J, with 7 bases in the middle. The CDR3 totals 13 residues. CDR1 and CDR2 (germline): SGHRS, YFSETQ. This chain's CDR3 is CASSPSANYGYTF. DNA of the CDR3: TGCGCCAGCAGCCCGTCCGCTAACTATGGCTACACCTTC.

The chain links TRBV6-1 to TRBJ1-2; no clear D. This CDR3 spans 12 amino acids. V gave up 2 bases and J gave up 4 bases, with 5 bases separating them. From germline, CDR1 is MNHNS and CDR2 SASEGT. For the CDR3, the DNA is TGTGCCAGCAGTGAAAGGGCCTATGGCTACACCTTC. It translates to CASSERAYGYTF.

This clonotype was counted a few times. This chain joins TRBV6-5 and TRBJ1-2; D is undetermined. This CDR3 contains 14 residues. Germline values: CDR1 MNHEY, CDR2 SVGAGI. The germline V and J ends were trimmed by 8 bases and 5 bases, with 18 bases remaining between them. For the CDR3, the DNA is TGTGCCAGCGGAAGGTCCGGGAACCCATATGGCTACACCTTC. Amino acids: CASGRSGNPYGYTF.

The genes are TRBV28 and TRBJ1-5; a possible D gene is TRBD1 (5 bases). The CDR3 totals 15 residues. CDR1 is MDHEN and CDR2 is SYDVKM in the germline V gene. V lost 6 bases and J lost 4, with 16 bases in between. CDR3 in amino acids: CASSSTPQGNQPQHF. CDR3 bases: TGTGCCAGCAGCTCCACACCGCAGGGAAATCAGCCCCAGCATTTT.

This clonotype has a handful of counts. The chain uses TRBV7-2 and TRBJ1-1; D possibly corresponds to TRBD1 (6 bases). This CDR3 is built from 12 residues. The V end lost 5 bases, the J end lost 7 bases, and 11 bases lay between the germline ends. CDR1 is SGHTA, CDR2 FQGNSA, per germline. CDR3 residues: CASSEAGVEAFF. The CDR3 bases are TGTGCCAGCAGCGAGGCAGGGGTTGAAGCTTTCTTT.

This clonotype was seen a handful of times. The chain joins TRBV10-3 to TRBJ2-7, with TRBD1 as a possible D gene (6 bases). Germline lookup yields CDR1 ENHRY and CDR2 SYGVKD. The V end was cut by 6 bases, the J end by 5 bases, with 14 bases between. This CDR3 contains 13 residues. CDR3 protein: CAIRGPGQDEQYF. The CDR3, as DNA: TGTGCCATCAGGGGCCCGGGACAAGACGAGCAGTACTTC.

This clonotype was detected only once. This chain uses TRBV2 with TRBJ2-3, with D possibly being TRBD1 or TRBD2 (5 bases each). The germline CDR1 and CDR2 sequences are SNHLY and FYNNEI. This CDR3 contains 15 residues. V was cut by 7 bases and J by 1 base, with 15 bases left in between. This CDR3 reads CASTRGTQGTDTQYF. The DNA of the CDR3 is TGTGCCAGCACCCGTGGGACGCAGGGCACAGATACGCAGTATTTT.

The chain combines TRBV29-1 with TRBJ2-7; no reliable D call. V gave up 3 bases and J gave up 4 bases, with 7 bases separating them. Germline lookup yields CDR1 SQVTM and CDR2 ANQGSEA. The CDR3 consists of 11 residues. The CDR3 spells CSVDDGYEQYV. The CDR3 DNA is TGCAGCGTTGACGACGGTTACGAGCAGTACGTC.

This clonotype was counted at least ten times. V gene TRBV30 combines with J gene TRBJ2-2; TRBD1 matches at 7 bases. The V and J ends lost 4 bases and 7 bases, in that order; junction bases with no gene match: 15. Germline V lookup: CDR1 GTSNPN, CDR2 SVGIG (reference sequence). The CDR3 extends over 16 amino acids. The CDR3, as DNA: TGTGCCTGGACAGCCAAGGGGGCTAAGGAAGGCGGGGAGCTGTTTTTT. Translated: CAWTAKGAKEGGELFF.

In its sample, this clonotype was seen a few times. The CDR3 DNA is TGTGCCAGCAGCTTAGCGTTCGGGGGGTCGAACACCATATATTTT. It specifies CASSLAFGGSNTIYF. This chain links TRBV7-2 with TRBJ1-3; possible D gene TRBD1, 5 bases. The CDR3 totals 15 residues. The germline V gene has CDR1 SGHTA and CDR2 FQGNSA. With 0 bases removed from V and 7 bases from J, the gap between germline ends came to 13 bases.

The genes are TRBV7-8 and TRBJ2-7; D remains ambiguous. Deletions cut 6 bases from V and 1 base from J, with 10 bases between. The germline V gene encodes CDR1 SGHVS and CDR2 FQNEAQ. The CDR3 loop spans 13 amino acids. The CDR3 is CASSHAASYEQYF. CDR3 DNA: TGTGCCAGCAGTCACGCCGCATCCTACGAGCAGTACTTC.

The V call is TRBV20-1, the J call TRBJ2-7; 7 bases fit TRBD1. The trim removed 6 bases at V and 3 bases at J, leaving 8 bases unmatched. Germline lookup yields CDR1 DFQATT and CDR2 SNEGSKA (reference sequence). This CDR3 has 13 residues. CDR3 DNA sequence: TGCAGTGCCCCAGGACAGGCTGACTACGAGCAGTACGTC. Its protein product is CSAPGQADYEQYV.

This clonotype was picked up a small number of times. V and J are TRBV18 and TRBJ2-3; D is perhaps TRBD1 (5 bases). Trimming pared 3 bases from V and 4 bases from J, leaving 8 bases between. The germline CDR1 and CDR2 sequences are KGHSH and LQKENI. There are 13 residues in the CDR3. The CDR3 DNA reads as TGTGCCAGCTCACCGGCAGGGTCAGATACGCAGTATTTT. Its protein is CASSPAGSDTQYF.

V usage is TRBV4-3 and J usage is TRBJ2-3; D gene uncertain. The CDR3 consists of 15 residues. The ends were cut back, 2 bases at V and 0 bases at J, with 9 bases in the middle. Germline loops: CDR1 LGHNA, CDR2 YSLEER. CDR3 loop: CASSQLLSSTDTQYF. The CDR3 DNA reads as TGCGCCAGCAGCCAATTGCTTTCTAGCACAGATACGCAGTATTTT.

In its sample, this clonotype was seen many times. The genes are TRBV20-1 and TRBJ2-7, with 8 positions matching TRBD2. Germline CDR1 is DFQATT and CDR2 is SNEGSKA (reference sequence). J lost 2 bases, V lost 0 bases, and 3 bases had no gene match. The CDR3 totals 14 residues. In DNA form, the CDR3 reads TGCAGTGCTAGAGAAGCGGGGGTGACCTACGAGCAGTACGTC. This gives the protein CSAREAGVTYEQYV.

The chain recombines TRBV5-1 with TRBJ1-2; D is unresolved. Trimming stripped 5 bases from V and 8 bases from J, with 19 bases between. CDR3 size: 14 residues. CDR1 and CDR2 from the germline V gene are SGHRS and YFSETQ. The CDR3 DNA follows: TGCGCCAGCAGTTTCGGGTCCTCTAACCCAGGCTACACCTTC. Protein sequence: CASSFGSSNPGYTF. Based on the CDR3 plus reference TRBV5-1 and TRBJ1-2, the full variable domain is KAGVTQTPRYLIKTRGQQVTLSCSPISGHRSVSWYQQTPGQGLQFLFEYFSETQRNKGNFPGRFSGRQFSNSRSEMNVSTLELGDSALYLCASSFGSSNPGYTFGSGTRLTVV.